Below are 15 T cell receptor beta chains sequenced from a single sample in a study. TCRdb used MiXCR to reprocess the RT-PCR reads, holding one entry per CDR3 protein. The sample has 550,000 to 750,000 distinct CDR3 sequences, over 12% seen once. Sequenced sample: memory CD4+ T cells from blood. These receptor sequences come from a female donor in good health, serving as a healthy control.

This clonotype was detected ten times or more. The gene calls are TRBV20-1 and TRBJ1-2; 8 bases map to TRBD1. This CDR3 contains 14 residues. J lost 4 bases, V lost 1 base, and 5 bases had no gene match. Germline V gives CDR1 DFQATT, CDR2 SNEGSKA (reference sequence). The DNA for the CDR3 is TGCAGTGCTAGAGGACGACAGGGGACCTATGGCTACACCTTC. Amino acids: CSARGRQGTYGYTF.

This clonotype was counted only a few times. The J gene is TRBJ2-7, the V gene TRBV5-8; D remains unclear. V was trimmed by 2 bases and J by 4 bases, leaving 10 bases between them. Germline V lookup: CDR1 SGHTS, CDR2 YDEGEE. This CDR3 region has 13 residues. The CDR3 reads CASSFGWPYEQYF. The CDR3 bases are TGTGCCAGCAGCTTCGGCTGGCCTTACGAGCAGTACTTC.

This clonotype occurred many times. This chain links TRBV7-2 with TRBJ2-3; D is uncertain. Germline V gene data show CDR1 as SGHTA and CDR2 as FQGNSA. Trimming stripped 1 base from V and 1 base from J, with 9 bases between. This CDR3 contains 15 residues. CDR3 sequence reads: CASSLGSAGTDTQYF. CDR3 nucleotides: TGTGCCAGCAGCTTAGGGTCGGCAGGCACAGATACGCAGTATTTT.

This clonotype was observed at least ten times. V gene TRBV4-3 combines with J gene TRBJ2-7; weak D call: TRBD1 (6 bases). Per germline, CDR1 LGHNA and CDR2 YSLEER. Trimming stripped 0 bases from V and 5 bases from J, with 17 bases between. The CDR3 is 16 amino acids. Written as DNA, the CDR3 is TGCGCCAGCAGCCAAGATTTCAGGACAGTGGGGGACGAGCAGTACTTC. Translating gives CASSQDFRTVGDEQYF.

This clonotype has a handful of counts. The rearrangement uses TRBV27 and TRBJ2-7; 7 bases align to TRBD1. Germline loops: CDR1 MNHEY, CDR2 SMNVEV (reference sequence). CDR3 size: 16 residues. With 3 bases clipped from V and 2 bases from J, the junction kept 10 bases outside the gene matches. The CDR3 loop reads CASSLFPGTAAYEQYF. The CDR3, as DNA: TGTGCCAGCAGTTTGTTTCCCGGGACAGCGGCCTACGAGCAGTACTTC.

Many counts were recorded for this clonotype. The chain uses TRBV12-3 or TRBV12-4 and TRBJ2-5; maybe TRBD1 (5 bases). V lost 5 bases to trimming and J lost 5 bases, with 9 bases between them. This CDR3 spans 12 amino acids. The CDR3, as DNA: TGTGCCAGCAGTGGGGCGTGGGAGACCCAGTACTTC. This encodes CASSGAWETQYF.

There are many counts of this clonotype. The V call is TRBV29-1, the J call TRBJ2-1; D could derive from TRBD1 or TRBD2 (6 bases each). Trimming took 4 bases from V and 6 from J, leaving 10 bases between them. The CDR3 covers 12 residues. Germline V gene lookup returns CDR1 SQVTM and CDR2 ANQGSEA. The CDR3 is CSVARGLNEQFF. CDR3 in DNA: TGCAGCGTTGCCAGGGGACTCAATGAGCAGTTCTTC.

The genes are TRBV5-4 and TRBJ2-5, with TRBD1 as a possible D gene (5 bases). Trimming cost V 0 bases and J 1 base, with 10 bases left between them. CDR1 is SGHNT and CDR2 is YYREEE in the germline V gene (reference sequence). The CDR3 is made up of 15 amino acids. The CDR3 DNA sequence: TGTGCCAGCAGCTTGGGTGGGGCTTCCCAAGAGACCCAGTACTTC. This codes for CASSLGGASQETQYF.

The sample holds a few counts of this clonotype. J is TRBJ2-5 and V is TRBV11-2; 7 bases map to TRBD1. Germline V lookup: CDR1 SGHAT, CDR2 FQNNGV. Trimming took 5 bases from V and 3 from J; bases not matched to a gene: 3. The CDR3 is made up of 13 amino acids. The CDR3 sequence is CASSPGGKETQYF. The DNA of the CDR3 is TGTGCCAGCAGCCCAGGGGGAAAAGAGACCCAGTACTTC.

This clonotype has only a few counts. The J gene is TRBJ1-1, the V gene TRBV18; no reliable D call. CDR1 and CDR2 (germline): KGHSH, LQKENI. CDR3 length: 14 amino acids. Trimming shortened V by 5 bases and J by 1 base, and 11 bases separated the two germline ends. The CDR3 is CASSGQQENTEAFF. CDR3 nucleotides: TGTGCCAGCTCAGGCCAACAAGAGAACACTGAAGCTTTCTTT.

This chain connects TRBV20-1 to TRBJ2-7; 8 nucleotides match TRBD1. Germline V gives CDR1 DFQATT, CDR2 SNEGSKA (reference sequence). This CDR3 has 13 amino acids. The V and J ends lost 0 bases and 7 bases, in that order; junction bases with no gene match: 5. CDR3 nucleotide sequence: TGCAGTGCTAGAGACGGGACAGGCGGGGAGCAGTACTTC. Its translation: CSARDGTGGEQYF.

This clonotype was counted many times. The chain has TRBV7-2 and TRBJ2-2; D not resolved. The V end was cut by 5 bases, the J end by 4 bases, with 11 bases between. The germline V gene has CDR1 SGHTA and CDR2 FQGNSA. The CDR3 spans 14 residues. CDR3 residues: CASSPRLSTGELFF. CDR3 in DNA: TGTGCCAGCAGCCCCCGCCTGAGCACCGGGGAGCTGTTTTTT.

This clonotype was seen more than once but under ten times. V gene TRBV9 combines with J gene TRBJ2-5, with TRBD2 matching 9 bases. The CDR3 sequence is 17 residues long. Looked up from germline, CDR1 is SGDLS and CDR2 is YYNGEE. V gave up 4 bases and J gave up 0 bases; unmatched junction bases: 10. For the CDR3, the DNA is TGTGCCAGCAGCCCGGCGCGGCGGGAGGGCAACCAAGAGACCCAGTACTTC. It is translated as CASSPARREGNQETQYF.

This clonotype was detected only a few times. The V and J genes are TRBV7-2 and TRBJ2-7, with unresolved D. The V gene lost 0 bases and the J gene lost 3 bases, with 9 bases spanning the gap. This CDR3 is 14 amino acids long. Germline CDR1 SGHTA, CDR2 FQGNSA. The CDR3 spells CASSLAFQIYEQYF. The CDR3 DNA follows: TGTGCCAGCAGCTTAGCCTTCCAGATCTACGAGCAGTACTTC.

This clonotype was counted ten times or more. This chain connects TRBV4-1 to TRBJ2-1; 9 nucleotides agree with TRBD2. The CDR3 spans 16 residues. The V and J ends lost 0 bases and 9 bases, in that order; junction bases with no gene match: 9. Germline V gene sequence: CDR1 MGHRA, CDR2 YSYEKL. This CDR3 reads CASSQDPSGIGGEQFF. The CDR3 DNA follows: TGCGCCAGCAGCCAAGACCCTAGCGGGATCGGTGGTGAGCAGTTCTTC.